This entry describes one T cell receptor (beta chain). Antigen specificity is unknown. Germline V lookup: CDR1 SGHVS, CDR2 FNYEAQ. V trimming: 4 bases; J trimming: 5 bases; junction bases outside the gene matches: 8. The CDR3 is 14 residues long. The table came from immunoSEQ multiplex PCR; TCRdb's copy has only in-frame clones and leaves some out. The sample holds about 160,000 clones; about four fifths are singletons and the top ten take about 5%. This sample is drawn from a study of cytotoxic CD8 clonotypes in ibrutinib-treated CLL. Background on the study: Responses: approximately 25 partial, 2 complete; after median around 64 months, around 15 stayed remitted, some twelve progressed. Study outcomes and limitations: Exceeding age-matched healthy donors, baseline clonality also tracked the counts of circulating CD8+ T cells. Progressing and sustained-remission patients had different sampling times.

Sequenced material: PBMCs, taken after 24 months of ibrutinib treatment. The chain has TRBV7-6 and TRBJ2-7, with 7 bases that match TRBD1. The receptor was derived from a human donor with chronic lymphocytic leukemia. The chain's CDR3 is CASSSTRGINEQYF. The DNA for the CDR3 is TGTGCCAGCAGCTCGACCAGGGGGATCAACGAGCAGTACTTC.